This T cell receptor (beta chain) originates from a study of T cell changes during pregnancy in multiple sclerosis (dated by TCRdb to between 2017 and 2020). Regarding the complete study: In women with multiple sclerosis, the researchers looked at how the T cell repertoire shifted as pregnancy progressed.

Libraries were built with the immunoSEQ multiplex PCR assay. TCRdb's version of the immuneACCESS table is confined to in-frame rearrangements and falls short of the full clone set. An unresolved V gene accounts for under half of the shortfall where checked; the remainder is of unknown origin. This sample is represented by about 65,000 clones; approximately 92% of them were singletons. The top ten clones comprise 2.5% to 3.5% of the sample. This clone was seen a single time. Its antigen has not been determined. Per-nucleotide qualities are absent, and no much larger clonotype sits a single base away. Sequences were derived from CD8+ T cells from peripheral blood mononuclear cells, sampled in the third trimester of pregnancy. The clonotype was recovered from a female donor in good health, enrolled as a control in a pregnancy study.

The CDR3 is CSVGQGATYEQYF. The DNA sequence is TGCAGCGTGGGACAGGGGGCAACCTACGAGCAGTACTTC. The sequence links TRBV29-1 to TRBJ2-7, and TRBD1 matches 12 of the central bases. Trimmed from V: 6 bases; trimmed from J: 2 bases; junction bases lacking a gene match: 2. As encoded in the germline V gene, CDR1 is SQVTM while CDR2 is ANQGSEA. The CDR3 holds 13 amino acids from the cysteine to the phenylalanine. The retained sequence is limited to the CDR3, 39 bases, with the frame set at the first base.